This T cell receptor (beta chain) was sequenced in a study of shared clonotypes between healthy human individuals. Study-wide results and limits: Sharing across four donors was seen in 4% to 5.5% of naive CD4 clonotypes. An anticipated effect of sequencing depth on clonotype sharing among donors was recognized.

Germline V gene data show CDR1 as SGHVS and CDR2 as FQNEAQ. The CDR3 length is 12 residues. Deletions cut 7 bases from V and 5 bases from J, with 12 bases between. A word on this clone: The antigen is undetermined.

The material for each subset, its genomic DNA, was split evenly across several immunoSEQ plates. The table came from immunoSEQ multiplex PCR; TCRdb's copy has only in-frame clones and leaves some out. The sample has a few hundred thousand clones, almost 97% seen once. The sequence derives from a woman aged 30 to 39 in good health. The chain recombines TRBV7-8 with TRBJ2-7; D gene uncertain. The sequencing sample was made of naive CD4+ T cells sorted from blood. The subset is: CD45RA+ positively selected. The chain's CDR3 is CASNKNGNEQYF. CDR3 nucleotides: TGTGCCAGCAACAAAAACGGAAACGAGCAGTACTTC. The whole variable domain, filled in from reference TRBV7-8 and TRBJ2-7, reads GAGVSQSPRYKVAKRGQDVALRCDPISGHVSLFWYQQALGQGPEFLTYFQNEAQLDKSGLPSDRFFAERPEGSVSTLKIQRTQQEDSAVYLCASNKNGNEQYFGPGTRLTVT.